A single sample is the source of the 17 T cell receptor beta chains below, sequenced in a study of long-term antiretroviral therapy in people with HIV. A v3.0 immunoSEQ assay was performed at survey level. Libraries were prepared by immunoSEQ multiplex PCR; TCRdb keeps only in-frame clonotypes and omits some of them. Among about 20,000 clones listed, 60% to 85% were seen once. The specimen comprised unsorted PBMCs, sampled 2.9 years after starting antiretroviral therapy. These receptors were taken from a woman aged 25-40 years with HIV.

The sample holds one count of this clone. This rearrangement joins TRBV9 to TRBJ2-1; 7 bases agree with TRBD1. The V segment lost 3 bases and the J segment 2 bases; nucleotides outside the gene matches: 8. The CDR3 contains 16 residues. Germline CDR1 is SGDLS and CDR2 is YYNGEE. In DNA form, the CDR3 reads TGTGCCAGCAGCGCGTTAACCGGGACAGCCTACAATGAGCAGTTCTTC. Residues: CASSALTGTAYNEQFF. The whole variable domain, remainder taken from reference TRBV9 and TRBJ2-1, is DSGVTQTPKHLITATGQRVTLRCSPRSGDLSVYWYQQSLDQGLQFLIQYYNGEERAKGNILERFSAQQFPDLHSELNLSSLELGDSALYFCASSALTGTAYNEQFFGPGTRLTVL.

This clone was counted between two and nine times. V usage is TRBV7-9 and J usage is TRBJ2-7; no clear D. Germline lookup yields CDR1 SEHNR and CDR2 FQNEAQ (reference sequence). The germline V and J ends were trimmed by 3 bases and 2 bases, with 14 bases remaining between them. The CDR3 spans 15 residues. The CDR3 here is CASSFIDGGPYEQYV. The CDR3 coding sequence is TGTGCCAGCAGCTTTATAGACGGCGGCCCCTACGAGCAGTACGTC.

This clone was seen only a few times. The V gene is TRBV14, the J gene TRBJ1-1; 7 nucleotides match TRBD1. The germline gives CDR1 SGHDN, CDR2 FVKESK. The CDR3 runs to 15 residues. Trimming removed 4 bases from V and 1 base from J; junction bases left unmatched: 6. The CDR3 is CASSLQTGRNTEAFF. CDR3 coding DNA: TGTGCCAGCAGCCTACAGACAGGGCGGAACACTGAAGCTTTCTTT.

This clone was observed a handful of times. This chain joins TRBV7-6 and TRBJ1-1, with a tentative D call TRBD1 (5 bases). Germline values: CDR1 SGHVS, CDR2 FNYEAQ. V lost 5 bases to trimming and J lost 1 base, with 11 bases between them. The CDR3 has 14 residues. CDR3 bases: TGTGCCAGCAGCCTGGGGGAGAAGAACACTGAAGCTTTCTTT. Its translation: CASSLGEKNTEAFF. The entire variable domain, with the rest obtained from reference TRBV7-6 and TRBJ1-1, is as follows: GAGVSQSPRYKVTKRGQDVALRCDPISGHVSLYWYRQALGQGPEFLTYFNYEAQQDKSGLPNDRFSAERPEGSISTLTIQRTEQRDSAMYRCASSLGEKNTEAFFGQGTRLTVV.

The chain is built from TRBV29-1 and TRBJ1-3; D not resolved. This CDR3 comprises 11 residues. Germline-derived CDR1 and CDR2 are SQVTM and ANQGSEA. Between the trimmed V and J ends, which lost 6 bases and 3 bases, there was a span of 6 bases. The CDR3 loop reads CSVHVGNTIYF. The CDR3 bases are TGCAGCGTCCACGTTGGAAACACCATATATTTT. The full variable domain, rest sourced from reference TRBV29-1 and TRBJ1-3, is SAVISQKPSRDICQRGTSLTIQCQVDSQVTMMFWYRQQPGQSLTLIATANQGSEATYESGFVIDKFPISRPNLTFSTLTVSNMSPEDSSIYLCSVHVGNTIYFGEGSWLTVV.

This sequence joins TRBV10-1 and TRBJ1-1; D is perhaps TRBD1 (5 bases). The CDR3 has 13 residues. Between the trimmed V and J ends, which lost 4 bases and 4 bases, there was a span of 10 bases. Germline V lookup: CDR1 WNHNN, CDR2 SYGVQD (reference sequence). This chain's CDR3 is CASSVAGGTEAFF. Here the CDR3 DNA reads TGCGCCAGCAGTGTAGCTGGGGGCACTGAAGCTTTCTTT.

This clone occurred once. The chain couples TRBV29-1 to TRBJ2-1; tentatively, D is TRBD1 or TRBD2 (7 bases each). The CDR3 has 14 amino acids. Trimming removed 7 bases from V and 0 bases from J, with 13 bases in between. CDR1 is SQVTM and CDR2 is ANQGSEA in the germline V gene. As DNA, the CDR3 is TGCAGCGGGCAGGGGGGGAGCTCCTACAATGAGCAGTTCTTC. Its translation: CSGQGGSSYNEQFF.

The chain combines TRBV6-5 with TRBJ1-2; no clear D gene. Germline V gives CDR1 MNHEY, CDR2 SVGAGI. Trimming pared 0 bases from V and 6 bases from J, leaving 8 bases between. The CDR3 extends over 13 amino acids. The DNA for the CDR3 is TGTGCCAGCAGTTACTCAGGGTATGATGGCTACACCTTC. Translation gives CASSYSGYDGYTF.

The chain is built from TRBV9 and TRBJ1-6, with 9 positions matching TRBD1. The CDR3 length is 14 residues. Germline CDR1 SGDLS, CDR2 YYNGEE. V shed 3 bases and J 10 bases; nucleotides not matched to a gene: 5. The CDR3 DNA reads as TGTGCCAGCAGCGCGGGACAGGGTAGATCACCCCTCCACTTT. This translates into CASSAGQGRSPLHF.

This clone was recorded a few times. The chain is built from TRBV2 and TRBJ1-2; TRBD1 matches at 7 bases. The length of the CDR3 is 13 residues. Germline CDR1 reads SNHLY; CDR2 reads FYNNEI. V shed 10 bases and J 4 bases; nucleotides not matched to a gene: 9. CDR3 DNA sequence: TGTGCCACCCTGACAGGGACGAGCTATGGCTACACCTTC. Translating it yields CATLTGTSYGYTF. Looking up the rest from reference TRBV2 and TRBJ1-2 gives the full variable domain: EPEVTQTPSHQVTQMGQEVILRCVPISNHLYFYWYRQILGQKVEFLVSFYNNEISEKSEIFDDQFSVERPDGSNFTLKIRSTKLEDSAMYFCATLTGTSYGYTFGSGTRLTVV.

The chain combines TRBV5-1 with TRBJ2-3, with TRBD2 matching over 9 bases. V trimming: 4 bases; J trimming: 3 bases; junction bases outside the gene matches: 6. The germline gives CDR1 SGHRS, CDR2 YFSETQ. CDR3 length: 15 residues. In DNA form, the CDR3 reads TGCGCCAGCAGCCTACCGACTAGCGGTACAGATACGCAGTATTTT. It codes for CASSLPTSGTDTQYF. Based on the CDR3 plus reference TRBV5-1 and TRBJ2-3, the full variable domain is KAGVTQTPRYLIKTRGQQVTLSCSPISGHRSVSWYQQTPGQGLQFLFEYFSETQRNKGNFPGRFSGRQFSNSRSEMNVSTLELGDSALYLCASSLPTSGTDTQYFGPGTRLTVL.

In this sample, this clone turned up a few times. V is TRBV6-1 and J is TRBJ1-6; the match to TRBD1 covers 7 bases. The CDR3 is made up of 14 amino acids. Looked up from germline, CDR1 is MNHNS and CDR2 is SASEGT. With 4 bases clipped from V and 10 bases from J, the junction kept 7 bases outside the gene matches. Here the CDR3 DNA reads TGTGCCAGCAGTGGAACAGGGGTACGATCACCCCTCCACTTT. Translating it yields CASSGTGVRSPLHF.

The chain links TRBV2 to TRBJ1-5; D may be TRBD1 (6 bases). Trimming took 6 bases from V and 1 from J, leaving 13 bases between them. The length of the CDR3 is 15 residues. Germline V gene data show CDR1 as SNHLY and CDR2 as FYNNEI. CDR3 protein: CASSVTGLSNQPQHF. DNA of the CDR3: TGTGCCAGCAGCGTTACAGGGCTCAGCAATCAGCCCCAGCATTTT.

The chain links TRBV6-5 to TRBJ1-2; possible D gene TRBD1, 5 bases. Per germline, CDR1 MNHEY and CDR2 SVGAGI. This CDR3 contains 13 residues. V shed 3 bases and J shed 3 bases, with 8 bases lying between them. The CDR3 sequence is CASSYGGYYGYTF. The CDR3 nucleotides read TGTGCCAGCAGTTATGGGGGGTACTATGGCTACACCTTC.

The V call is TRBV18, the J call TRBJ1-1; a weak D match, TRBD1 (6 bases). CDR3 size: 13 residues. Germline V gene data show CDR1 as KGHSH and CDR2 as LQKENI. Trimming stripped 6 bases from V and 3 bases from J, with 11 bases between. The CDR3 region has the DNA TGTGCCAGCTCCCTCAGGACAGACACTGAAGCTTTCTTT. Amino acid sequence: CASSLRTDTEAFF.

This chain links TRBV5-5 with TRBJ1-5, with TRBD1 matching over 11 bases. The CDR3 covers 15 residues. Germline loops: CDR1 SGHKS, CDR2 YYEKEE (reference sequence). Losses at the gene ends were 0 bases for V and 5 bases for J; bases not matched to a gene: 1. The CDR3: CASSLVDRGHQPQHF. The CDR3 bases are TGTGCCAGCAGCTTGGTGGACAGGGGGCATCAGCCCCAGCATTTT.

This clone showed up just a few times. V usage is TRBV29-1 and J usage is TRBJ1-2; D is unresolved. V was shortened by 6 bases and J by 0 bases, with 8 bases between the two germline ends. Germline V lookup: CDR1 SQVTM, CDR2 ANQGSEA. CDR3 size: 12 residues. The CDR3 DNA sequence: TGCAGCGTGGAAACAGCTAACTATGGCTACACCTTC. The encoded protein is CSVETANYGYTF.